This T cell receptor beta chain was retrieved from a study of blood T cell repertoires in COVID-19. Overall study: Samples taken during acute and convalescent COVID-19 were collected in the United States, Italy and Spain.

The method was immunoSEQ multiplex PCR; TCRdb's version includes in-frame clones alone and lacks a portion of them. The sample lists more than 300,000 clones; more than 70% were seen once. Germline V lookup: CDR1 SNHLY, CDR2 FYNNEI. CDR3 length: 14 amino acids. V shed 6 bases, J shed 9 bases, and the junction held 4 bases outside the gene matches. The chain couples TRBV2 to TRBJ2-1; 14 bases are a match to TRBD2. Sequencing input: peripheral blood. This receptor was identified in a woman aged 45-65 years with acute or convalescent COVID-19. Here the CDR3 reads CASRAGLAGGEQFF. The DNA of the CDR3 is TGTGCCAGCAGGGCCGGACTAGCGGGAGGTGAGCAGTTCTTC.